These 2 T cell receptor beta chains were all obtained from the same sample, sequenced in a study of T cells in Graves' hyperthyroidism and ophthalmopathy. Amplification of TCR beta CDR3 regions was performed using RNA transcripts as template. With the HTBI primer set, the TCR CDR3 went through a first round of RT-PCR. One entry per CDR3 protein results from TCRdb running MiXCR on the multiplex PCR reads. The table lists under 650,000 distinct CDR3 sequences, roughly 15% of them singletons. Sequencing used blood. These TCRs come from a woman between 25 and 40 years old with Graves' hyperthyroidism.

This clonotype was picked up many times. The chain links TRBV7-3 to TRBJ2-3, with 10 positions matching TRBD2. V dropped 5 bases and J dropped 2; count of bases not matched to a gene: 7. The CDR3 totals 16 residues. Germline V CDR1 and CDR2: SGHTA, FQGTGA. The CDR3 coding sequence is TGTGCCAGCAGCGGACGGACTAGCGGAGCCACAGATACGCAGTATTTT. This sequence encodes CASSGRTSGATDTQYF.

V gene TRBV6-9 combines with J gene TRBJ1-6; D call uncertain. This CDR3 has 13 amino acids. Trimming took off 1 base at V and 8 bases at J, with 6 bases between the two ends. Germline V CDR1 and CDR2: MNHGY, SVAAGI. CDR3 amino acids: CASSYFTDSPLHF. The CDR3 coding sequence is TGTGCCAGCAGTTATTTTACGGATTCACCCCTCCACTTT.